This T cell receptor beta chain was obtained from a study of blood T cell repertoires in COVID-19. In the study overall: Researchers got acute and convalescent COVID-19 samples from the United States, Italy and Spain. Nucleic acid was either cDNA or gDNA, and it came from T cells, B-cell-depleted T cells, or PBMCs.

Produced via immunoSEQ multiplex PCR; TCRdb's table is partial and in-frame only. The repertoire holds around 80,000 clones, with over 70% as singletons. CDR3 length: 13 amino acids. The V and J ends lost 5 bases and 6 bases respectively, with 13 bases between them. In germline, CDR1 is MNHEY, CDR2 SMNVEV (reference sequence). The chain joins TRBV27 to TRBJ1-2; D may be TRBD1 (6 bases). The receptor was isolated from a man in his fifties or sixties with active or convalescent COVID-19. Sequenced material: peripheral blood. The CDR3 reads CASSMGQGNGYTF. Written as DNA, the CDR3 is TGTGCCAGCAGTATGGGACAAGGGAATGGCTACACCTTC.